Below are 18 T cell receptor beta chains sequenced from a single sample in a study of T cell changes during pregnancy in multiple sclerosis. TCRdb's table, derived via immunoSEQ multiplex PCR, lists solely in-frame clones and lacks some. The sample has 40,000 to 45,000 clones, around 92% seen once; the top ten hold over 0.45%. The sample here was CD4+ T cells from peripheral blood mononuclear cells, taken in the third trimester of pregnancy. The receptors here all came from a female donor with multiple sclerosis, enrolled in a pregnancy study.

The chain has TRBV7-2 and TRBJ2-7; D might be TRBD1 (5 bases). CDR3 length equals 16 residues. Germline lookup yields CDR1 SGHTA and CDR2 FQGNSA. The V end lost 1 base, the J end lost 3 bases, and 16 bases lay between the germline ends. CDR3 residues: CASSLGTVREYYEQYF. Here the CDR3 DNA reads TGTGCCAGCAGCTTAGGGACGGTCAGGGAATACTACGAGCAGTACTTC.

The chain employs TRBV28 and TRBJ2-6, with TRBD1 matching 7 bases. The length of the CDR3 is 17 residues. Trimming at V came to 7 bases and at J to 0 bases, leaving 9 bases not matched to a gene. The germline V gene has CDR1 MDHEN and CDR2 SYDVKM. CDR3 sequence reads: CASKLGGLLSGANVLTF. CDR3 bases: TGTGCCAGCAAATTAGGGGGCCTCCTCTCTGGGGCCAACGTCCTGACTTTC.

This chain joins TRBV4-2 and TRBJ2-7; 9 bases are shared with TRBD1. J gave up 0 bases and V 0 bases, and 9 bases lay outside the gene matches. CDR1 LGHNA and CDR2 YNFKEQ come from the germline V gene. This CDR3 contains 18 residues. The CDR3 loop is CASSQDPVGTGSSYEQYF. The CDR3 DNA reads as TGTGCCAGCAGCCAAGATCCAGTCGGGACAGGGAGCTCCTACGAGCAGTACTTC.

The rearrangement joins TRBV2 to TRBJ2-5; D is perhaps TRBD2 (5 bases). CDR1 and CDR2 (germline): SNHLY, FYNNEI. The V end lost 6 bases, the J end lost 1 base, and 12 bases lay between the germline ends. This CDR3 region has 14 residues. CDR3 protein: CASSTGLPQETQYF. In nucleotides, the CDR3 is TGTGCCAGCAGCACGGGGTTGCCCCAAGAGACCCAGTACTTC. The variable domain in full, completed from reference TRBV2 and TRBJ2-5, reads EPEVTQTPSHQVTQMGQEVILRCVPISNHLYFYWYRQILGQKVEFLVSFYNNEISEKSEIFDDQFSVERPDGSNFTLKIRSTKLEDSAMYFCASSTGLPQETQYFGPGTRLLVL.

The chain employs TRBV4-3 and TRBJ2-5, with D perhaps TRBD2 (6 bases). The end of the DNA fits TRBJ2-7 better, so the J call may be wrong. The CDR3 is 13 residues long. The germline V gene encodes CDR1 LGHNA and CDR2 YSLEER. CDR3 DNA: TGCGCCAGCAGCCAAAATAGCGGATACGAGCAGTACTTC. It specifies CASSQNSGYEQYF.

This chain connects TRBV27 to TRBJ2-1; 9 nucleotides agree with TRBD1. This CDR3 has 16 residues. With 2 bases clipped from V and 9 bases from J, the junction kept 11 bases outside the gene matches. The germline V gene has CDR1 MNHEY and CDR2 SMNVEV (reference sequence). CDR3 bases: TGTGCCAGCAGTTTAGGTAACAGGGGGCGCATTTTTGAGCAGTTCTTC. Translation: CASSLGNRGRIFEQFF.

The chain couples TRBV7-2 to TRBJ2-7; the D gene is possibly TRBD2 (6 bases). V lost 4 bases and J 2 bases, leaving 15 bases between the germline ends. The CDR3 is 15 residues long. Germline assignment: CDR1 SGHTA and CDR2 FQGNSA. CDR3 bases: TGTGCCAGCAGCTCGCGGCGGGAAGGAACCTACGAGCAGTACTTC. Its protein product is CASSSRREGTYEQYF.

V is TRBV27 and J is TRBJ2-1; 9 bases align to TRBD2. The V and J ends lost 3 bases and 7 bases, in that order; junction bases with no gene match: 10. Germline lookup yields CDR1 MNHEY and CDR2 SMNVEV (reference sequence). This CDR3 spans 16 amino acids. Written as DNA, the CDR3 is TGTGCCAGCAGTTTGATGGCGGGAGGGCCGGGTAATGAGCAGTTCTTC. Its protein is CASSLMAGGPGNEQFF.

The chain combines TRBV7-3 with TRBJ2-6, with TRBD1 identical over 10 bases. The germline V gene has CDR1 SGHTA and CDR2 FQGTGA. Trimming at V came to 5 bases and at J to 1 base, leaving 14 bases not matched to a gene. The length of the CDR3 is 20 residues. Written as DNA, the CDR3 is TGTGCCAGCAGCCGGGTGGGTACGGGACAGGGGTCGTCTGGGGCCAACGTCCTGACTTTC. The encoded protein is CASSRVGTGQGSSGANVLTF. The full variable domain, completed using reference TRBV7-3 and TRBJ2-6, is GAGVSQTPSNKVTEKGKYVELRCDPISGHTALYWYRQSLGQGPEFLIYFQGTGAADDSGLPNDRFFAVRPEGSVSTLKIQRTERGDSAVYLCASSRVGTGQGSSGANVLTFGAGSRLTVL.

This clone was recorded only once. This rearrangement joins TRBV2 to TRBJ2-5; 9 positions match TRBD1. Germline V gene sequence: CDR1 SNHLY, CDR2 FYNNEI. V lost 4 bases, J lost 4 bases, and 13 bases stayed unmatched. The CDR3 sequence is 17 residues long. CDR3 region: CASSVLQGARARETQYF. CDR3 sequence (DNA): TGTGCCAGCAGTGTCCTACAGGGGGCGAGGGCTCGAGAGACCCAGTACTTC.

This clone turned up a few times. This chain uses TRBV7-8 with TRBJ1-5, with D perhaps TRBD1 (6 bases). CDR3 size: 13 residues. V was cut by 5 bases and J by 2 bases, with 7 bases left in between. The V gene's germline CDR1 is SGHVS and CDR2 FQNEAQ. The DNA of the CDR3 is TGTGCCAGCAGCCGACAGGGCAATCAGCCCCAGCATTTT. Amino acids: CASSRQGNQPQHF. The full variable domain, completed using reference TRBV7-8 and TRBJ1-5, is GAGVSQSPRYKVAKRGQDVALRCDPISGHVSLFWYQQALGQGPEFLTYFQNEAQLDKSGLPSDRFFAERPEGSVSTLKIQRTQQEDSAVYLCASSRQGNQPQHFGDGTRLSIL.

This clone has just one count. The chain couples TRBV5-8 to TRBJ2-7, with D perhaps TRBD2 (7 bases). The CDR3 sequence is 15 residues long. In germline, CDR1 is SGHTS, CDR2 YDEGEE. V was pared by 5 bases and J by 6 bases, with 21 bases between. Here the CDR3 reads CASRARGALAGEQYF. The CDR3 coding sequence is TGTGCCAGCAGGGCCCGGGGGGCCCTTGCCGGCGAGCAGTACTTC.

The V gene is TRBV28, the J gene TRBJ2-3; 7 bases align to TRBD2. Germline V gene sequence: CDR1 MDHEN, CDR2 SYDVKM. The CDR3 totals 15 residues. J lost 1 base, V lost 2 bases, and 3 bases had no gene match. This CDR3 reads CASSLAGDRTDTQYF. CDR3 sequence (DNA): TGTGCCAGCAGTTTAGCGGGAGACCGCACAGATACGCAGTATTTT.

The CDR3 region is CASSEQSFTGELFF. The CDR3, as DNA: TGTGCCAGCAGTGAGCAGTCCTTCACCGGGGAGCTGTTTTTT. The chain couples TRBV6-1 to TRBJ2-2, with no clear D. The CDR3 loop spans 14 amino acids. The V and J ends lost 3 bases and 4 bases respectively, with 9 bases between them. Germline V gene sequence: CDR1 MNHNS, CDR2 SASEGT.

The chain recombines TRBV5-5 with TRBJ1-5; TRBD1 is a possible D gene (6 bases). Deletions cut 0 bases from V and 3 bases from J, with 10 bases between. Germline V gene sequence: CDR1 SGHKS, CDR2 YYEKEE (reference sequence). The CDR3 covers 15 residues. CDR3 residues: CASSLEGGINQPQHF. In DNA, the CDR3 is TGTGCCAGCAGCTTGGAGGGGGGGATCAATCAGCCCCAGCATTTT.

The chain links TRBV7-6 to TRBJ2-3; weak D call: TRBD1 (5 bases). Trimming pared 1 base from V and 0 bases from J, leaving 11 bases between. The CDR3 extends over 16 amino acids. Looked up from germline, CDR1 is SGHVS and CDR2 is FNYEAQ. The CDR3 is CASSLGGPVSTDTQYF. CDR3 sequence (DNA): TGTGCCAGCAGCTTAGGGGGCCCGGTGAGCACAGATACGCAGTATTTT.

The rearrangement joins TRBV18 to TRBJ2-7, with D possibly being TRBD1 (5 bases). The CDR3 is 12 residues long. Trimming took off 6 bases at V and 4 bases at J, with 10 bases between the two ends. CDR1 and CDR2 from the germline V gene are KGHSH and LQKENI. CDR3 amino acids: CASSETDYEQYF. CDR3 DNA sequence: TGTGCCAGCTCTGAGACAGATTACGAGCAGTACTTC.

This sequence joins TRBV28 and TRBJ2-1; 8 bases match TRBD2. With V trimmed by 5 bases and J by 7 bases, 10 bases remained unmatched. The CDR3 length is 15 residues. Germline V gene sequence: CDR1 MDHEN, CDR2 SYDVKM. The CDR3 protein is CASSGPGTSRNEQFF. The CDR3 DNA reads TGTGCCAGCAGTGGACCCGGGACTAGTCGTAATGAGCAGTTCTTC.